This TCR beta chain was captured by sequencing in a study of blood T cell repertoires in COVID-19. Study overall: Sites in the United States, Italy and Spain provided acute and convalescent COVID-19 samples. Sources were T cells, B-cell-depleted T cells, or PBMCs; the material itself was cDNA or gDNA.

J gave up 6 bases and V 5 bases, and 10 bases lay outside the gene matches. The length of the CDR3 is 16 residues. From germline, CDR1 is SGHVS and CDR2 FQNEAQ. As handled by the study authors: Reference gene primers were amplified, and this amplification served to estimate nucleated cell counts. Assay: immunoSEQ multiplex PCR; the TCRdb copy retains only in-frame clones and omits some. That table gives V, J and clone size, and the DNA gave D and trimming. The table has some 240,000 clones, more than 75% seen once. Source material: peripheral blood. This chain uses TRBV7-8 with TRBJ2-7, with TRBD2 matching over 13 bases. This receptor was taken from a human donor in a cohort sampled during active COVID-19. CDR3 in DNA: TGTGCCAGCAGCCCGTCCGGACTAGCGGGAGCGCGCGAGCAGTACTTC. This gives the protein CASSPSGLAGAREQYF.